This entry lists 30 T cell receptor beta chains sequenced from one sample in a study. TCRdb reanalysed the 5' RACE reads using MiXCR and keeps one entry per CDR3 protein. The sample records roughly 45,000 distinct CDR3 sequences, approximately 30% being singletons. Sequencing used tumor-infiltrating memory CD4+ T cells sorted from the breast tumor. Subset indicated: memory CD4+ T cells, CD4+CD45RO+CD25-. The receptors shown here come from a female donor with breast cancer.

This clonotype was observed at least ten times. V is TRBV7-6 and J is TRBJ2-3, with D maybe TRBD2 (6 bases). The CDR3 loop spans 19 amino acids. Per the germline V gene, CDR1 is SGHVS and CDR2 is FNYEAQ. The V gene lost 5 bases and the J gene lost 2 bases, with 26 bases spanning the gap. CDR3 DNA: TGTGCCAGCAGCATTAGTCCGTTGGTGGGCGGAGGGGTCACAGATACGCAGTATTTT. This sequence encodes CASSISPLVGGGVTDTQYF.

This clonotype has at least ten counts. V usage is TRBV20-1 and J usage is TRBJ2-7; 13 bases fit TRBD2. The ends lost 0 bases at V and 1 base at J; junction bases unmatched: 6. This CDR3 region has 17 residues. Germline CDR1 reads DFQATT; CDR2 reads SNEGSKA (reference sequence). The DNA of the CDR3 is TGCAGTGCTAGAGACCTACGACTAGCGGGAGGTTCCTACGAGCAGTACTTC. The encoded protein is CSARDLRLAGGSYEQYF.

There are many counts of this clonotype. V is TRBV6-1 and J is TRBJ1-5; 7 bases map to TRBD1. This CDR3 has 14 amino acids. V lost 6 bases, J lost 6 bases, and 8 bases stayed unmatched. CDR1 MNHNS and CDR2 SASEGT come from the germline V gene. DNA for the CDR3: TGTGCCAGCAGGTTGACAGGGAACGGTCAGCCCCAGCATTTT. It encodes CASRLTGNGQPQHF.

The CDR3 region is CSPNEGPGESVQFF. The CDR3 DNA sequence: TGCAGTCCCAATGAAGGGCCGGGGGAGAGCGTGCAGTTCTTC. The chain joins TRBV20-1 to TRBJ2-1; possibly TRBD2 for D (6 bases). The CDR3 extends over 14 amino acids. From germline, CDR1 is DFQATT and CDR2 SNEGSKA (reference sequence). V lost 8 bases to trimming and J lost 12 bases, with 26 bases between them.

The rearrangement uses TRBV7-3 and TRBJ1-2; unclear D gene. Per germline, CDR1 SGHTA and CDR2 FQGTGA. The CDR3 is 15 amino acids. With 5 bases removed from V and 3 bases from J, the gap between germline ends came to 16 bases. CDR3 bases: TGTGCCAGCAGCCCGGTCCCGGGCGCTGACTATGGCTACACCTTC. Translated, it gives CASSPVPGADYGYTF.

This clonotype appeared many times. The chain uses TRBV6-2 or TRBV6-3 and TRBJ2-2; 15 positions agree with TRBD2. This CDR3 spans 17 amino acids. Per the germline V gene, CDR1 is MNHEY and CDR2 is SVGEGT. Unmatched junction bases numbered 4, after V lost 6 bases and J lost 2 bases. In DNA, the CDR3 is TGTGCCAGCAGCGGGACTAGCGGGAGGCCCAACACCGGGGAGCTGTTTTTT. Its protein product is CASSGTSGRPNTGELFF.

The J gene is TRBJ2-1, the V gene TRBV6-5, with D unresolved. Trimming pared 0 bases from V and 6 bases from J, leaving 9 bases between. Germline CDR1 and CDR2: MNHEY and SVGAGI. This CDR3 is 14 amino acids long. The DNA for the CDR3 is TGTGCCAGCAGTTACTCTAGCACCCCCAATGAGCAGTTCTTC. Protein: CASSYSSTPNEQFF.

This clonotype was seen more than once but under ten times. The chain has TRBV25-1 and TRBJ2-1, with TRBD2 matching over 7 bases. The ends lost 2 bases at V and 6 bases at J; junction bases unmatched: 4. This CDR3 has 14 residues. CDR1 and CDR2 from the germline V gene are MGHDK and SYGVNS. CDR3 amino acids: CASSEAGVTNEQFF. In DNA form, the CDR3 reads TGTGCCAGCAGTGAAGCGGGGGTTACCAATGAGCAGTTCTTC.

The chain employs TRBV9 and TRBJ2-1; 10 bases line up with TRBD2. Germline CDR1 and CDR2: SGDLS and YYNGEE. The V gene end was trimmed by 0 bases and the J gene end by 6 bases; junction bases not matched to a gene: 9. The CDR3 runs to 17 residues. The chain's CDR3 is CASSVGPSGSFSNEQFF. The CDR3 coding sequence is TGTGCCAGCAGCGTAGGTCCTAGCGGGAGCTTTTCCAATGAGCAGTTCTTC.

Notes on this clonotype: Its ends do not fully match the called genes, so a read error is possible. V and J are TRBV5-1 and TRBJ1-1; D is undetermined. Germline V gene lookup returns CDR1 SGHRS and CDR2 YFSETQ. This CDR3 is 13 amino acids long. DNA for the CDR3: TGCGCCAGCAGCTGGGTCATGAACACTGAAGCTTTCTTC. Residues: CASSWVMNTEAFF.

With respect to this clonotype: Just one base apart from a much larger clone, this may be a read error. The chain has TRBV6-5 and TRBJ1-2; D is ambiguous. The CDR3 loop spans 16 amino acids. Germline V gene sequence: CDR1 MNHEY, CDR2 SVGAGI. This CDR3 is CASSYQSGPRNYGHTF. CDR3 bases: TGTGCCAGCAGTTACCAAAGCGGTCCGCGAAACTATGGCCACACCTTC.

This chain links TRBV28 with TRBJ1-4; a possible D gene is TRBD1 (5 bases). V lost 3 bases and J lost 7, with 18 bases in between. This CDR3 has 16 amino acids. Looked up from germline, CDR1 is MDHEN and CDR2 is SYDVKM. The CDR3: CASSLPTPQGSEKLFF. The DNA for the CDR3 is TGTGCCAGCAGTTTGCCGACCCCCCAGGGCAGTGAAAAACTGTTTTTT.

The chain carries TRBV5-4 and TRBJ1-4; the match to TRBD1 covers 10 bases. The CDR3 covers 17 residues. Germline-derived CDR1 and CDR2 are SGHNT and YYREEE (reference sequence). Unmatched junction bases numbered 9, after V lost 4 bases and J lost 3 bases. The CDR3 DNA sequence: TGTGCCAGCAGCCGCGGACAGGGGGACGTGGCTAATGAAAAACTGTTTTTT. It encodes CASSRGQGDVANEKLFF.

The rearrangement joins TRBV12-3 or TRBV12-4 to TRBJ2-7; tentative D call: TRBD2 (5 bases). Trimming removed 5 bases at V and 6 bases at J, with 17 bases between. The CDR3 has 14 amino acids. CDR3 DNA: TGTGCCAGCAGTGTCTCCGGGCCTCGGGGCGAGCAGTACTTC. Residues: CASSVSGPRGEQYF.

This clonotype has more than one count but fewer than ten. The CDR3 region is CASSLEGSLDEQYF. The CDR3, as DNA: TGTGCCAGCAGCTTAGAAGGCAGCCTCGACGAGCAGTACTTC. The chain links TRBV7-9 to TRBJ2-7; D unresolved. CDR1 is SEHNR, CDR2 FQNEAQ, per germline (reference sequence). Trimming took off 1 base at V and 5 bases at J, with 12 bases between the two ends. The CDR3 runs 14 residues.

This clonotype was seen repeatedly, ten times or more. The V call is TRBV6-2 or TRBV6-3, the J call TRBJ1-5; no clear D gene. Trimming pared 6 bases from V and 7 bases from J, leaving 19 bases between. The germline CDR1 and CDR2 sequences are MNHEY and SVGEGT. The CDR3 sequence is 15 residues long. CDR3 DNA sequence: TGTGCCAGCAGCGAGGGAGTCTCCCCCAGCCAGCCCCAGCATTTT. Translation: CASSEGVSPSQPQHF.

The chain joins TRBV28 to TRBJ2-7; D is unclear. V gave up 6 bases and J gave up 4 bases, with 16 bases separating them. There are 14 residues in the CDR3. CDR1 is MDHEN and CDR2 is SYDVKM in the germline V gene. The CDR3 nucleotides are TGTGCCAGCAGGGGCCAAAGGTATGGATACGAGCAGTACTTC. It translates to CASRGQRYGYEQYF.

This clonotype came up many times. V usage is TRBV29-1 and J usage is TRBJ1-1; D is unclear. The CDR3 sequence is 13 residues long. The V gene's germline CDR1 is SQVTM and CDR2 ANQGSEA. Trimming pared 7 bases from V and 4 bases from J, leaving 16 bases between. The CDR3 loop is CSGRTDGGTEAFF. CDR3 DNA: TGCAGCGGCCGGACGGATGGAGGCACTGAAGCTTTCTTT.

The table lists this clonotype with a few counts. The CDR3, as DNA: TGTGCCAGCAGATCCATAGTCTATAGCAATCAGCCCCAGCATTTT. Its translation: CASRSIVYSNQPQHF. V is TRBV6-1 and J is TRBJ1-5; D is unresolved. V lost 6 bases and J 0 bases, leaving 12 bases between the germline ends. The CDR3 has 15 residues. Germline assignment: CDR1 MNHNS and CDR2 SASEGT.

The chain has TRBV12-3 or TRBV12-4 and TRBJ2-7; 8 nucleotides match TRBD1. V shed 8 bases, J shed 3 bases, and the junction held 6 bases outside the gene matches. This CDR3 region has 13 residues. The CDR3 loop is CASEPGTGYEQYF. For the CDR3, the DNA is TGTGCCAGCGAACCGGGGACAGGCTACGAGCAGTACTTC.

J is TRBJ2-7 and V is TRBV29-1; no clear D gene. CDR3 length: 12 amino acids. Trimming took off 3 bases at V and 5 bases at J, with 11 bases between the two ends. In germline, CDR1 is SQVTM, CDR2 ANQGSEA. This chain's CDR3 is CSVEGIRNEQYF. The DNA of the CDR3 is TGCAGCGTTGAGGGAATCCGGAACGAGCAGTACTTC.

The V call is TRBV6-1, the J call TRBJ1-5, with TRBD1 matching 7 bases. There are 17 residues in the CDR3. The junction had 12 bases not matched to a gene; V was cut back by 6 bases and J by 1 base. Germline V CDR1 and CDR2: MNHNS, SASEGT. The CDR3 protein is CASRQSGSGGSNQPQHF. The DNA of the CDR3 is TGTGCCAGCAGACAAAGCGGGTCAGGGGGGAGCAATCAGCCCCAGCATTTT.

In this sample, this clonotype turned up many times. The chain recombines TRBV29-1 with TRBJ1-3, with D hard to call. This CDR3 comprises 13 residues. Germline V gene sequence: CDR1 SQVTM, CDR2 ANQGSEA. V gave up 7 bases and J gave up 0 bases, with 10 bases separating them. CDR3 loop: CSASQSSGNTIYF. CDR3 DNA: TGCAGCGCTTCCCAGAGCTCTGGAAACACCATATATTTT.

This clonotype was observed a few times. The V and J genes are TRBV5-1 and TRBJ1-1; TRBD1 matches at 7 bases. The trim removed 4 bases at V and 9 bases at J, leaving 18 bases unmatched. Germline V gives CDR1 SGHRS, CDR2 YFSETQ. The CDR3 runs to 16 residues. CDR3 sequence (DNA): TGCGCCAGCAGCGATAGTCATACAGGGGCCCGCGGGAAAGCTTTCTTT. Protein product: CASSDSHTGARGKAFF.

This clonotype was seen repeatedly, ten times or more. The J gene is TRBJ2-5, the V gene TRBV5-1; D not resolved. CDR1 and CDR2 (germline): SGHRS, YFSETQ. CDR3 length equals 15 residues. V was trimmed by 0 bases and J by 5 bases, leaving 14 bases between them. CDR3 region: CASSLAPDRAETQYF. CDR3 DNA sequence: TGCGCCAGCAGCTTGGCCCCGGACCGGGCGGAGACCCAGTACTTC.

This clonotype was counted between two and nine times. The rearrangement links TRBV5-1 to TRBJ2-1; TRBD2 agrees at 10 bases. Unmatched junction bases numbered 8, after V lost 0 bases and J lost 8 bases. Per the germline V gene, CDR1 is SGHRS and CDR2 is YFSETQ. CDR3 size: 16 residues. The chain's CDR3 is CASSLVLAGEKDEQFF. The DNA of the CDR3 is TGCGCCAGCAGCTTGGTGCTAGCGGGAGAGAAGGATGAGCAGTTCTTC. The complete variable domain, with remaining parts taken from reference TRBV5-1 and TRBJ2-1, reads KAGVTQTPRYLIKTRGQQVTLSCSPISGHRSVSWYQQTPGQGLQFLFEYFSETQRNKGNFPGRFSGRQFSNSRSEMNVSTLELGDSALYLCASSLVLAGEKDEQFFGPGTRLTVL.

The chain combines TRBV12-3 or TRBV12-4 with TRBJ1-4; D is perhaps TRBD1 (6 bases). CDR3 length: 14 amino acids. V gave up 3 bases and J gave up 8 bases, with 13 bases separating them. CDR3 amino acids: CASSFSGAGEKLFF. The CDR3 nucleotides read TGTGCCAGCAGTTTTTCGGGGGCTGGAGAAAAACTGTTTTTT.

The chain couples TRBV7-3 to TRBJ2-3, with a weak D call TRBD1 (5 bases). There are 16 residues in the CDR3. The V end was cut by 4 bases, the J end by 0 bases, with 14 bases between. Germline V gene sequence: CDR1 SGHTA, CDR2 FQGTGA. CDR3 residues: CASSSNGQGSTDTQYF. The CDR3 DNA is TGTGCCAGCAGCTCAAATGGGCAGGGTAGCACAGATACGCAGTATTTT.

In its sample, this clonotype was seen many times. The rearrangement joins TRBV29-1 to TRBJ2-3, with 16 bases that match TRBD2. V was clipped by 7 bases and J by 4 bases; unmatched bases: 14. CDR3 length: 18 residues. Germline assignment: CDR1 SQVTM and CDR2 ANQGSEA. The CDR3 DNA sequence: TGCAGCGCTGCCTCCGGGACTAGCGGGAGGGCCCTCGCAGATACGCAGTATTTT. The encoded protein is CSAASGTSGRALADTQYF.

The rearrangement joins TRBV24-1 to TRBJ2-3, with D tentatively TRBD2 (6 bases). The CDR3 consists of 13 residues. The V gene lost 7 bases and the J gene lost 5 bases, with 12 bases spanning the gap. From germline, CDR1 is KGHDR and CDR2 SFDVKD. CDR3 in amino acids: CATSTAGRDTQYF. The CDR3 DNA follows: TGTGCCACCAGCACCGCGGGGCGAGATACGCAGTATTTT.